This is a list of T cell receptor beta chains from one sample in a study of cytomegalovirus exposure and HLA in healthy donors. The protocol was immunoSEQ multiplex PCR, while the TCRdb copy is restricted to in-frame clones and leaves out a portion. This sample has 150,000 to 200,000 clones, with 65% to 75% found just once. Sequenced sample: PBMCs. These receptors all stem from a human donor in good health. The CDR3 runs from the conserved cysteine through the conserved F or W. The D gene is left open where the match is weak. Clone size is stated in some rows and not others, as once, few, many or a class when expanded.

TRBV7-9,TRBD1,TRBJ1-4,NA,TGTGCCAGCAGACTCGGGACAGGTGATGAAAAACTGTTTTTT,CASRLGTGDEKLFF
TRBV18,TRBD2,TRBJ2-7,NA,TGTGCCAGCTCACCAGGGGGGGTACTCTCCTACGAGCAGTACTTC,CASSPGGVLSYEQYF
TRBV7-7,NA,TRBJ2-7,once,TGTGCTAGCAGCTTAGATCCGAGCTACGAGCAGTACTTC,CASSLDPSYEQYF
TRBV7-2,TRBD2,TRBJ2-1,NA,TGTGCCAGCAGCACTAGCGGGGGCAACTACAATGAGCAGTTCTTC,CASSTSGGNYNEQFF
TRBV5-1,NA,TRBJ1-1,NA,TGCGCCAGCAGCTGGGGGGAGGGGGTAGCTGAAGCTTTCTTT,CASSWGEGVAEAFF
TRBV19,NA,TRBJ1-2,NA,TGTGCCAGTAGTATCCCTCAGGGGCATGACGGCTATGGCTACACCTTC,CASSIPQGHDGYGYTF
TRBV10-3,NA,TRBJ1-4,once,TGTGCCATCAGTGCCCGAGAAGATGAAAAACTGTTTTTT,CAISAREDEKLFF
TRBV6-5,NA,TRBJ2-3,NA,TGTGCCAGCAGTTACTCGAGGCAGTCAGATACGCAGTATTTT,CASSYSRQSDTQYF
TRBV6-1,NA,TRBJ2-2,NA,TGTGCCAGCAGGACCGACTTGAACACCGGGGAGCTGTTTTTT,CASRTDLNTGELFF
TRBV10-1,TRBD1,TRBJ2-1,NA,TGCGCCAGCAGTTTTCAGGGGGCTGACAATGAGCAGTTCTTC,CASSFQGADNEQFF
TRBV6-5,NA,TRBJ2-7,NA,TGTGCCAGCAGTTACTCGACCGGACATTACTCCTACGAGCAGTACTTC,CASSYSTGHYSYEQYF
TRBV28,TRBD1,TRBJ2-1,once,TGTGCCAGCAGTTTCGACAGGGCCGGCTACAATGAGCAGTTCTTC,CASSFDRAGYNEQFF
TRBV2,TRBD1,TRBJ2-3,NA,TGTGCCAGCAGTAACGAGGGACAGATGGATACGCAGTATTTT,CASSNEGQMDTQYF
TRBV4-1,NA,TRBJ2-7,few,TGCGCCAGCAGCCAAGAACAGGGATACGAGCAGTACTTC,CASSQEQGYEQYF
TRBV27,TRBD1,TRBJ1-5,NA,TGTGCCAGCAGTTTAACAGGGGGGGAGCCCCAGCATTTT,CASSLTGGEPQHF
TRBV4-1,NA,TRBJ2-2,NA,TGCGCCAGCAGCCGAGACCTACAGGACCACACCGGGGAGCTGTTTTTT,CASSRDLQDHTGELFF
TRBV6-6,NA,TRBJ1-2,NA,TGTGCCAGCAGTTACTCGATTAGAGACTATGGCTACACCTTC,CASSYSIRDYGYTF
TRBV2,TRBD1,TRBJ1-4,NA,TGTGCCAGCACCTATACAGGGGGCGATGAAAAACTGTTTTTT,CASTYTGGDEKLFF
TRBV29-1,NA,TRBJ1-1,NA,TGCATTCCCGGAAGTAGGAGGGCTGAAGCTTTCTTT,CIPGSRRAEAFF
TRBV11-2,TRBD2,TRBJ2-1,NA,TGTGCCAGCAGCTTAGCTGGCGGGGGGGCCCCCAATGAGCAGTTCTTC,CASSLAGGGAPNEQFF
TRBV5-6,TRBD2,TRBJ2-1,NA,TGTGCCAGCAGCTTGGGAGTTAGCGGGGGTTACAATGAGCAGTTCTTC,CASSLGVSGGYNEQFF
TRBV7-3,TRBD1,TRBJ2-7,NA,TGTGCCAGCAGCGCCGGGACAGCCCCCTACGAGCAGTACTTC,CASSAGTAPYEQYF
TRBV30,NA,TRBJ1-6,few,TGTGCCTGGAGTGTCGGTCTGTATAATTCACCCCTCCACTTT,CAWSVGLYNSPLHF
TRBV19,TRBD1,TRBJ2-7,NA,TGTGCCAGTAGTGCCGGGACAGGGCCCTACGAGCAGTACTTC,CASSAGTGPYEQYF
TRBV7-3,NA,TRBJ1-6,once,TGTGCCAGCAGCCTTGGGAGGGGCTCACCCCTCCACTTT,CASSLGRGSPLHF
TRBV7-9,NA,TRBJ2-2,NA,TGTGCCAGCAGCTTAGCGACGGGGGGCGTTGTAGTCACCGGGGAGCTGTTTTTT,CASSLATGGVVVTGELFF
TRBV29-1,TRBD1,TRBJ2-1,few,TGCAGCTCTCAGGGACAGGCCGTCAATGAGCAGTTCTTC,CSSQGQAVNEQFF
TRBV6-5,TRBD1,TRBJ2-7,NA,TGTGCCAGCAGACCCCGACAGGGCTACTACGAGCAGTACTTC,CASRPRQGYYEQYF
TRBV7-6,NA,TRBJ2-3,NA,TGTGCCAGCAGCTTAAGGGGGGGAGACAGCACAGATACGCAGTATTTT,CASSLRGGDSTDTQYF
TRBV2,TRBD1,TRBJ1-2,NA,TGTGCCAGCAGTGAGACAGGGGGCGCCTATGGCTACACCTTC,CASSETGGAYGYTF
TRBV7-9,NA,TRBJ2-7,NA,TGTTCCAGCAGCCCACCCTCGGGCTACGAGCAGTACTTC,CSSSPPSGYEQYF
TRBV11-2,TRBD1,TRBJ1-4,NA,TGTGCCAGCAGCTTATGGGGGGACAGGGCGAATGAAAAACTGTTTTTT,CASSLWGDRANEKLFF
TRBV7-6,NA,TRBJ2-1,NA,TGTGCCAGCAGCCCTTCCGCGGGGGCGCACAATGAGCAGTTCTTC,CASSPSAGAHNEQFF
TRBV7-8,TRBD1,TRBJ1-6,NA,TGTGCCAGCAGCCCCGACAGGGTGGGATCACCCCTCCACTTT,CASSPDRVGSPLHF
TRBV30,NA,TRBJ2-7,NA,TGTGCCTGGAATTCCGGGGGTTCATTCGAGCAGTACTTC,CAWNSGGSFEQYF
TRBV7-2,TRBD1,TRBJ1-1,NA,TGTGCCAGCAGCTCGAGGACAGGGTTAACTTTCTTT,CASSSRTGLTFF
TRBV4-1,NA,TRBJ1-1,NA,TGCGCCAGCAGCCAAGACTTTTACATAGACATGAACACTGAAGCTTTCTTT,CASSQDFYIDMNTEAFF
TRBV7-9,NA,TRBJ1-1,NA,TGTGCCAGCAGCTTATCTTTACAGAACACTGAAGCTTTCTTT,CASSLSLQNTEAFF
TRBV25-1,TRBD2,TRBJ2-5,NA,TGTGCCAGCAGCAACAGACTAGCGGGGCAAACGGAGACCCAGTACTTC,CASSNRLAGQTETQYF
TRBV5-6,TRBD1,TRBJ2-7,few,TGTGCCAGCAGCTTGGGACAGGGGGTAACCTACGAGCAGTACTTC,CASSLGQGVTYEQYF
TRBV10-1,TRBD1,TRBJ2-2,few,TGCGCCAGCAGTGGAGGGACAGGGCCCGGGGAGCTGTTTTTT,CASSGGTGPGELFF
TRBV5-1,NA,TRBJ2-1,NA,TGCGCCAGCAGCTTGGCCGTCGGGGGACCCTACAATGAGCAGTTCTTC,CASSLAVGGPYNEQFF
TRBV25-1,TRBD1,TRBJ1-4,many,TGTGCCAGCAGTGGTATGACAGGGCAGAGTGAAAAACTGTTTTTT,CASSGMTGQSEKLFF
TRBV30,TRBD1,TRBJ2-2,few,TGTGCCTGGAGTGTTAGGACAGGGCGATCCGGGGAGCTGTTTTTT,CAWSVRTGRSGELFF
TRBV7-9,TRBD1,TRBJ2-7,NA,TGTGCCAGCAGCTTGGGACAGGGGTTGGGGGAGCAGTACTTC,CASSLGQGLGEQYF
TRBV7-3,TRBD2,TRBJ2-1,NA,TGTGCCAGCAGCTCAATAGCGGGTTGGGATGAGCAGTTCTTC,CASSSIAGWDEQFF
TRBV29-1,TRBD2,TRBJ2-5,NA,TGCAGCGTTGTTGGCGGGGGGGCCTTTGAGACCCAGTACTTC,CSVVGGGAFETQYF
TRBV4-1,NA,TRBJ1-4,NA,TGCGCCAGCAGCCAAGGCAGGGCTAATGAAAAACTGTTTTTT,CASSQGRANEKLFF
TRBV6-6,NA,TRBJ2-3,NA,TGTGCCAGCAGTTACTCGGCGGTATTCACAGATACGCAGTATTTT,CASSYSAVFTDTQYF
TRBV11-2,TRBD1,TRBJ1-1,NA,TGTGCCAGCAGCTTAGGGGACAGGCCATTGAACACTGAAGCTTTCTTT,CASSLGDRPLNTEAFF
TRBV5-6,NA,TRBJ1-2,NA,TGTGCCAGCAGCTTACGACAGGACTATGGCTACACCTTC,CASSLRQDYGYTF
TRBV7-9,NA,TRBJ1-2,NA,TGTGCCAGCAGCCCCCCCCAAAGGTGGCGGGGCTACACCTTC,CASSPPQRWRGYTF
TRBV6-5,NA,TRBJ1-1,NA,TGTGCCGGCTGCTATGCGGCACCTGAAGCTTTCTTT,CAGCYAAPEAFF
TRBV9,NA,TRBJ2-2,NA,TGTGCCAGCAGCGTAGTTCGGCAGGCGATTAACACCGGGGAGCTGTTTTTT,CASSVVRQAINTGELFF
TRBV30,NA,TRBJ2-6,few,TGTGCCTGGAGCCGGGACATAAGCTCTGGGGCCAACGTCCTGACTTTC,CAWSRDISSGANVLTF
TRBV11-3,TRBD2,TRBJ2-2,few,TGTGCCAGCAGCCCCGGGGGGGGGACTTACACCGGGGAGCTGTTTTTT,CASSPGGGTYTGELFF
TRBV10-3,NA,TRBJ1-5,few,TGTGCCATCAGTGAGGCCAGGGTCAATCAGCCCCAGCATTTT,CAISEARVNQPQHF
TRBV11-2,NA,TRBJ2-7,NA,TGTGCCAGCAGCTTGAACAGGGCCGCTTCCTACGAGCAGTACTTC,CASSLNRAASYEQYF
TRBV13,TRBD2,TRBJ2-7,NA,TGTGCCAGCAGCTTAGTACCCGCGGCTAGCGGGTTCGCCTACGAGCAGTACTTC,CASSLVPAASGFAYEQYF
TRBV25-1,TRBD1,TRBJ1-4,NA,TGTGCCAGCGGTAGAGTCGGGACAGGGCGAGAAAAACTGTTTTTT,CASGRVGTGREKLFF